This T cell receptor beta chain was found in a study of CD8 T cells in Susac syndrome. Study results and limitations: That the number of individuals in its TCR sequencing and HLA analysis was relatively small was acknowledged by the study.

RNA amounts of 0.5 to 1 ug underwent reverse transcription with random hexamers. TCRdb recomputed calls from the immunoSEQ multiplex PCR reads with MiXCR, one row per CDR3 protein. The repertoire holds some 130,000 distinct CDR3 sequences, with approximately 94% as singletons. This clonotype was seen only once. Its antigen remains unknown. Patients with stable or active relapsing-remitting disease, all of them treatment-naive, made up the multiple sclerosis controls. The sequenced sample was CD4+ T cells from PBMCs. The receptor was isolated from a human donor with multiple sclerosis.

The CDR3 sequence is CASSLRGGGVNQPQHF. In DNA, the CDR3 is TGTGCCAGCAGTTTAAGAGGAGGGGGAGTCAATCAGCCCCAGCATTTT. V usage is TRBV12-3 or TRBV12-4 and J usage is TRBJ1-5; perhaps TRBD1 as D (6 bases). V shed 2 bases and J shed 3 bases, with 14 bases lying between them. The CDR3 loop spans 16 amino acids.